Listed below are T cell receptor beta chains from one sample, sequenced in a study of molecular identifiers for immune sequencing clone quantification. One entry per CDR3 protein results from TCRdb running MiXCR on the PCR reads. The sample includes about 320,000 distinct CDR3 sequences, about 21% seen only once; the top ten take over 0.7%. Material: naive CD8+ T cells from blood, with Jurkat cell RNA spiked in. All receptors derive from a human donor in good health. Some libraries in this study had Jurkat cell RNA spiked in. The CDR3 runs from the conserved cysteine through the conserved F or W. A D gene is named only where the DNA matches it firmly. Some rows have no size entry. The others give once, few or many, or a class for an expanded clone.

V,J,size,D,CDR3,DNA
TRBV15,TRBJ2-3,many,NA,CATSRGTGSTDTQYF,TGTGCCACCAGCAGAGGTACAGGGAGTACAGATACGCAGTATTTT
TRBV7-2,TRBJ2-7,NA,NA,CASTLSLHSSYEQYF,TGTGCCAGCACCCTGAGCCTCCACTCCTCCTACGAGCAGTACTTC
TRBV20-1,TRBJ1-2,NA,NA,CSARESGRTNYGYTF,TGCAGTGCTAGAGAATCCGGACGGACCAACTATGGCTACACCTTC
TRBV6-6,TRBJ2-7,many,NA,CASSRIRQSSSEQYF,TGTGCCAGCAGTCGAATTAGACAGTCGTCGTCCGAGCAGTACTTC
TRBV4-1,TRBJ1-1,many,NA,CASSQTIDRNTEAFF,TGCGCCAGCAGCCAAACCATAGACAGGAACACTGAAGCTTTCTTT
TRBV7-2,TRBJ2-3,many,TRBD1,CASSLLGGPDTQYF,TGTGCCAGCAGCTTACTAGGGGGCCCAGATACGCAGTATTTT
TRBV10-3,TRBJ2-5,few,NA,CAISESNGETQYF,TGTGCCATCAGTGAGTCGAATGGAGAGACCCAGTACTTC
TRBV27,TRBJ1-2,few,NA,CASSLSLGAGYGYTF,TGTGCCAGCAGTTTATCCCTAGGGGCTGGCTATGGCTACACCTTC
TRBV28,TRBJ2-5,NA,NA,CASSPAGAGETQYF,TGTGCCAGCAGCCCCGCGGGGGCGGGGGAGACCCAGTACTTC
TRBV28,TRBJ2-7,many,NA,CASSLEAGNLVQYF,TGTGCCAGCAGTTTAGAGGCAGGTAACCTCGTGCAGTACTTC
TRBV19,TRBJ2-5,many,NA,CASSDRDSRKETQYF,TGTGCCAGTAGCGACCGCGACAGCCGGAAAGAGACCCAGTACTTC
TRBV28,TRBJ2-5,NA,TRBD1,CASSFSHGTGEGETQYF,TGTGCCAGCAGTTTTTCCCACGGGACAGGTGAAGGAGAGACCCAGTACTTC
TRBV29-1,TRBJ2-7,NA,NA,CSVSGQETYEQYF,TGCAGCGTTTCAGGGCAAGAGACCTACGAGCAGTACTTC
TRBV30,TRBJ2-1,NA,NA,CAWSMGGGEQFF,TGTGCCTGGAGCATGGGGGGTGGTGAGCAGTTCTTC
TRBV4-3,TRBJ1-1,few,NA,CASSQDRHRSWDTEAFF,TGCGCCAGCAGCCAAGATCGTCACAGATCTTGGGACACTGAAGCTTTCTTT
TRBV7-9,TRBJ1-1,NA,NA,CASSLYPAENTEAFF,TGTGCCAGCAGCTTATATCCTGCGGAGAACACTGAAGCTTTCTTT
TRBV27,TRBJ2-7,many,TRBD1,CASSMTGGSYEQYF,TGTGCCAGCAGCATGACAGGGGGATCCTACGAGCAGTACTTC
TRBV13,TRBJ1-1,many,NA,CASSLPGENTEAFF,TGTGCCAGCAGCTTGCCGGGAGAGAACACTGAAGCTTTCTTT
TRBV7-9,TRBJ2-4,many,NA,CASSLIPILAKNIQYF,TGTGCCAGCAGCTTAATACCGATATTAGCCAAAAACATTCAGTACTTC
TRBV5-1,TRBJ2-5,many,NA,CASSLVDKRGTQYF,TGCGCCAGCAGCTTGGTGGACAAAAGAGGGACCCAGTACTTC
TRBV6-2/TRBV6-3,TRBJ2-7,many,NA,CASSYQYEQYF,TGTGCCAGCAGTTACCAGTACGAGCAGTACTTC
TRBV7-9,TRBJ2-5,NA,NA,CASSPAQPRVETQYF,TGTGCCAGCAGCCCGGCCCAACCTCGCGTCGAGACCCAGTACTTC
TRBV6-2/TRBV6-3,TRBJ2-7,few,TRBD2,CASSYSLAGGPYEQYF,TGTGCCAGCAGTTACTCCTTGGCGGGAGGCCCCTACGAGCAGTACTTC
TRBV6-2/TRBV6-3,TRBJ2-4,many,NA,CASTETGIAKNIQYF,TGTGCCAGCACCGAAACAGGGATAGCCAAAAACATTCAGTACTTC
TRBV12-3/TRBV12-4,TRBJ1-2,many,NA,CASKKNRENYGYTF,TGTGCCAGCAAGAAGAACCGGGAAAACTATGGCTACACCTTC
TRBV7-6,TRBJ2-1,many,TRBD1,CASSQRDRVKLGEQFF,TGTGCCAGCAGCCAGAGGGACAGGGTAAAACTCGGTGAGCAGTTCTTC